These 10 T cell receptor beta chains came from one sample sequenced in a study of T cell responses to AZD1222 COVID-19 vaccine. Assay used: immunoSEQ multiplex PCR; TCRdb lists only in-frame clones, some missing. The table has roughly 180,000 clones, about nine tenths seen once. The sample here was peripheral blood, taken on day 0 of MenACWY control vaccination. Receptor source: an adult in good health.

The chain recombines TRBV7-2 with TRBJ1-5; 7 nucleotides line up with TRBD1. Trimming removed 2 bases from V and 7 bases from J; junction bases left unmatched: 2. Per the germline V gene, CDR1 is SGHTA and CDR2 is FQGNSA. This CDR3 comprises 13 residues. DNA of the CDR3: TGTGCCAGCAGCTTACAGGGGGGGCAGCCCCAGCATTTT. Residues: CASSLQGGQPQHF.

The chain has TRBV7-2 and TRBJ2-2; D tentatively reads TRBD1 or TRBD2 (6 bases each). Germline V CDR1 and CDR2: SGHTA, FQGNSA. This CDR3 has 17 amino acids. V shed 8 bases and J shed 4 bases, with 23 bases lying between them. CDR3 nucleotides: TGTGCCAGCCGCCTGGGGGCCGGGACTGCGGTCACCGGGGAGCTGTTTTTT. The encoded protein is CASRLGAGTAVTGELFF.

The chain carries TRBV6-4 and TRBJ2-1; 10 nucleotides line up with TRBD2. J was trimmed by 5 bases and V by 10 bases; bases with no gene match: 5. The CDR3 is made up of 13 amino acids. CDR1 and CDR2 (germline): MRHNA, SNTAGT. The chain's CDR3 is CATSLAGNNEQFF. The CDR3 coding sequence is TGTGCCACCTCACTAGCGGGGAACAATGAGCAGTTCTTC.

The chain carries TRBV19 and TRBJ2-2; 9 positions match TRBD2. V was pared by 4 bases and J by 4 bases, with 4 bases of the junction left unmatched. The CDR3 loop spans 15 amino acids. Germline V gene data show CDR1 as LNHDA and CDR2 as SQIVND (reference sequence). CDR3 in DNA: TGTGCCAGTAGTAGCGGGGGGGGCGGCACCGGGGAGCTGTTTTTT. As protein: CASSSGGGGTGELFF.

This chain links TRBV20-1 with TRBJ1-5, with D tentatively TRBD1 (5 bases). V was shortened by 3 bases and J by 3 bases, with 24 bases between the two germline ends. The CDR3 is made up of 18 amino acids. Germline V gives CDR1 DFQATT, CDR2 SNEGSKA (reference sequence). The CDR3 spells CSASYVGPAGAANQPQHF. The CDR3 coding sequence is TGCAGTGCTAGTTACGTCGGACCTGCCGGGGCCGCCAATCAGCCCCAGCATTTT.

V and J are TRBV25-1 and TRBJ2-1, with 7 positions matching TRBD1. Germline trimming cut 1 base from V and 8 bases from J; bases unmatched to any gene: 11. This CDR3 is 16 amino acids long. Germline V lookup: CDR1 MGHDK, CDR2 SYGVNS. The CDR3 DNA reads TGTGCCAGCAGTGAATGGGTGATTGAGGGGGCGCATGAGCAGTTCTTC. It encodes CASSEWVIEGAHEQFF.

The chain carries TRBV7-9 and TRBJ1-1, with 7 bases aligning to TRBD1. After removal of 5 bases from V and 0 bases from J, the junction contained 6 bases not matched to a gene. CDR3 length: 15 residues. The germline V gene encodes CDR1 SEHNR and CDR2 FQNEAQ (reference sequence). This CDR3 reads CASSLEGQLNTEAFF. The DNA for the CDR3 is TGTGCCAGCAGCCTTGAGGGACAGTTGAACACTGAAGCTTTCTTT.

The CDR3 coding sequence is TGCGCCAGCAGTCGGGGGTATGGCAATTCACCCCTCCACTTT. Its translation: CASSRGYGNSPLHF. This chain connects TRBV4-3 to TRBJ1-6, with a tentative D call TRBD1 (5 bases). CDR3 length: 14 amino acids. CDR1 LGHNA and CDR2 YSLEER come from the germline V gene. Trimming shortened V by 6 bases and J by 7 bases, and 13 bases separated the two germline ends.

A single count supports this clone. This chain connects TRBV2 to TRBJ1-6, with D perhaps matching TRBD1 (5 bases). This CDR3 is built from 14 residues. Between the trimmed V and J ends, which lost 8 bases and 0 bases, there was a span of 8 bases. Germline values: CDR1 SNHLY, CDR2 FYNNEI. This chain's CDR3 is CASLRGSYNSPLHF. The DNA of the CDR3 is TGTGCCAGCCTGAGGGGCTCCTATAATTCACCCCTCCACTTT.

The genes are TRBV4-1 and TRBJ1-1; D gene unclear. CDR1 is MGHRA, CDR2 YSYEKL, per germline. The V end was cut by 1 base, the J end by 0 bases, with 9 bases between. There are 15 residues in the CDR3. CDR3 in amino acids: CASSQVENLNTEAFF. For the CDR3, the DNA is TGCGCCAGCAGCCAAGTGGAAAATTTGAACACTGAAGCTTTCTTT.